These T cell receptor beta chains were read from a single sample in a study of beta chain features in type 1 diabetes. The table came from immunoSEQ multiplex PCR; TCRdb's copy has only in-frame clones and leaves some out. Of about 450,000 clones in the sample, over 9.5% are singletons; the top ten hold 0.046%. The sequencing sample was made of naive CD4+ T cells from blood. The origin of the receptors is a woman between 18 and 29 years old in good health. The CDR3 runs from the conserved cysteine through the conserved F or W. D genes are given only for firm matches. Expanded clones are given a class, and other clones once, few, many or no size at all.

j_gene	d_gene	abundance	v_gene	CDR3aa	CDR3nt
TRBJ1-2	.	.	TRBV28	CASTMGAVYGYTF	TGTGCCAGCACTATGGGGGCTGTTTATGGCTACACCTTC
TRBJ2-3	.	.	TRBV7-9	CASSFEGGTDTQYF	TGTGCCAGCAGCTTCGAGGGGGGCACAGATACGCAGTATTTT
TRBJ2-3	.	.	TRBV27	CASSLSRLGGAPSTDTQYF	TGTGCCAGCAGTTTATCCCGACTAGGGGGGGCCCCTAGCACAGATACGCAGTATTTT
TRBJ2-2	TRBD2	.	TRBV19	CASSIGLAGTRTGELFF	TGTGCCAGTAGTATCGGACTAGCGGGGACTAGAACCGGGGAGCTGTTTTTT
TRBJ1-4	.	few	TRBV2	CASIRESTNEKLFF	TGTGCCAGCATACGGGAGTCAACTAATGAAAAACTGTTTTTT
TRBJ2-7	TRBD1	.	TRBV5-1	CASSPGQGAYEQYF	TGCGCCAGCAGCCCCGGACAGGGGGCCTACGAGCAGTACTTC
TRBJ2-3	.	.	TRBV7-2	CASSRQSGTSTDTQYF	TGTGCCAGCAGTCGCCAGAGCGGAACTAGCACAGATACGCAGTATTTT
TRBJ1-3	.	.	TRBV29-1	CSVGRGSGNTIYF	TGCAGCGTTGGAAGGGGTTCTGGAAACACCATATATTTT
TRBJ2-3	.	few	TRBV12-5	CASGLMLDTQYF	TGTGCTAGTGGTTTGATGTTGGATACGCAGTATTTT
TRBJ2-7	TRBD1	.	TRBV15	CATSSYGQAYEQYF	TGTGCCACCAGCAGCTACGGACAGGCCTACGAGCAGTACTTC
TRBJ2-1	.	.	TRBV18	CASSPLVQTYNEQFF	TGTGCCAGCTCACCACTCGTACAGACGTACAATGAGCAGTTCTTC
TRBJ2-7	TRBD1	few	TRBV18	CASSQTGADSYEQYF	TGTGCCAGCTCCCAAACAGGGGCTGACTCCTACGAGCAGTACTTC
TRBJ2-1	.	few	TRBV7-8	CASSLERLAIRNEQFF	TGTGCCAGCAGCTTAGAGCGGCTAGCGATCCGCAATGAGCAGTTCTTC
TRBJ1-4	.	.	TRBV7-2	CASSLAVAKRNEKLFF	TGTGCCAGCAGCTTAGCGGTTGCGAAACGCAATGAAAAACTGTTTTTT
TRBJ2-1	.	few	TRBV5-1	CASSLGLEGGEQFF	TGCGCCAGCAGCTTGGGACTCGAGGGAGGTGAGCAGTTCTTC
TRBJ2-3	.	few	TRBV5-1	CASSVPADTQYF	TGCGCCAGCAGCGTACCCGCAGATACGCAGTATTTT
TRBJ2-1	.	few	TRBV5-1	CASSLDNEQFF	TGCGCCAGCAGCTTGGACAATGAGCAGTTCTTC
TRBJ2-5	.	.	TRBV11-1	CASSPSRGQETQYF	TGTGCCAGCAGCCCGAGCCGGGGTCAAGAGACCCAGTACTTC
TRBJ1-1	.	many	TRBV6-4	CASSRGMGTEAFF	TGTGCCAGCAGTAGAGGGATGGGAACTGAAGCTTTCTTT
TRBJ1-2	.	few	TRBV28	CASSPATESNYGYTF	TGTGCCAGCAGTCCCGCGACAGAAAGCAACTATGGCTACACCTTC
TRBJ2-1	TRBD2	few	TRBV5-4	CASSQGQGLAGHNEQFF	TGCGCCAGCAGCCAAGGTCAAGGACTAGCGGGCCACAATGAGCAGTTCTTC
TRBJ2-1	.	once	TRBV4-2	CASSQVPGFSYNEQFF	TGTGCCAGCAGCCAAGTTCCGGGGTTCTCCTACAATGAGCAGTTCTTC
TRBJ2-3	.	many	TRBV14	CASSQAVTQYF	TGTGCCAGCAGCCAAGCCGTTACGCAGTATTTT
TRBJ1-5	.	.	TRBV7-9	CASGDYSNQPQHF	TGTGCCAGCGGCGACTATAGCAATCAGCCCCAGCATTTT
TRBJ2-5	TRBD1	.	TRBV4-1	CASARRQGDQYF	TGCGCCAGCGCCAGGAGACAGGGGGACCAGTACTTC
TRBJ1-1	.	.	TRBV14	CASSRGLDTEAFF	TGTGCCAGCAGCCGTGGGTTGGACACTGAAGCTTTCTTT
TRBJ2-1	TRBD2	.	TRBV2	CASSWTSGSYNEQFF	TGTGCCAGCAGTTGGACTAGCGGCTCCTACAATGAGCAGTTCTTC
TRBJ2-5	TRBD2	few	TRBV7-2	CASSYPGTSGPDF	TGTGCCAGCAGCTACCCCGGGACTAGCGGGCCCGACTTC
TRBJ2-3	.	few	TRBV5-6	CASSFQMGAYF	TGTGCCAGCAGCTTCCAGATGGGTGCGTATTTT
TRBJ1-5	.	.	TRBV27	CASRDDRSAGNQPQHF	TGTGCCAGCAGAGATGACAGGTCCGCGGGAAATCAGCCCCAGCATTTT
TRBJ2-3	TRBD2	.	TRBV4-3	CASSQGLAADTQYF	TGCGCCAGCAGCCAAGGACTAGCGGCAGATACGCAGTATTTT
TRBJ2-5	.	.	TRBV2	CASSKVRDQETQYF	TGTGCCAGCAGTAAAGTCAGGGACCAAGAGACCCAGTACTTC
TRBJ1-1	.	.	TRBV30	CAWSTDSNTEAFF	TGTGCCTGGAGTACGGACAGCAACACTGAAGCTTTCTTT
TRBJ2-2	.	few	TRBV29-1	CSVEPSRDTGELFF	TGCAGCGTTGAACCATCCCGGGACACCGGGGAGCTGTTTTTT
TRBJ2-5	.	.	TRBV7-2	CASSLARGTQYF	TGTGCCAGCAGCTTAGCTAGGGGGACCCAGTACTTC
TRBJ1-6	TRBD1	.	TRBV5-1	CASSGGRTQGSPLHF	TGCGCCAGCAGCGGAGGACGGACACAGGGGTCACCCCTCCACTTT
TRBJ2-1	TRBD2	few	TRBV30	CAWSMGLAELQFF	TGTGCCTGGAGTATGGGACTAGCAGAATTACAGTTCTTC
TRBJ1-5	TRBD1	.	TRBV29-1	CSVGGGNQPQHF	TGCAGCGTAGGGGGCGGTAATCAGCCCCAGCATTTT
TRBJ2-4	.	few	TRBV10-3	CAISPGSPAKNIQYF	TGTGCCATCAGCCCGGGCTCTCCGGCGAAAAACATTCAGTACTTC
TRBJ1-1	.	few	TRBV5-6	CASSIQGRAAEAFF	TGTGCCAGCAGCATCCAGGGGCGAGCCGCTGAAGCTTTCTTT
TRBJ2-7	TRBD1	.	TRBV30	CAWSASLIRGYEQYF	TGTGCCTGGAGTGCCTCGTTGATCAGGGGGTATGAGCAGTACTTC
TRBJ1-2	.	.	TRBV7-2	CASSVGAPNYGYTF	TGTGCCAGCAGCGTCGGGGCCCCTAACTATGGCTACACCTTC
TRBJ1-2	TRBD1	.	TRBV28	CASSLDRAYGYTF	TGTGCCAGCAGTTTGGACAGGGCCTATGGCTACACCTTC
TRBJ2-3	.	few	TRBV2	CASSELGSTDTQYF	TGTGCCAGCAGTGAATTGGGAAGCACAGATACGCAGTATTTT
TRBJ1-2	.	.	TRBV25-1	CASSEFQGYDGYTF	TGTGCCAGCAGTGAATTCCAGGGTTACGATGGCTACACCTTC